This section outlines one T cell receptor beta chain sequence together with its context. Its antigen remains unidentified. The data were taken from a study of post-analysis software for immune sequencing data. Study findings and constraints: Samples from one preparation batch, clustered by F measure, grouped strongly together. Diversity measured as normalized Chao1 was significantly lower in multiple sclerosis patients than in controls. With TRBV5-6, TRBV5-1 and TRBV20-1 included, about 5 TRBV segments were more frequent in patients than in controls.

This CDR3 has 15 residues. Germline loops: CDR1 SGHRS, CDR2 YFSETQ. Trimming removed 0 bases at V and 0 bases at J, with 7 bases between. cDNA libraries for TCR beta contained unique molecular identifiers. TCRdb passed the PCR reads through MiXCR, listing each CDR3 protein once. The sample records more than 350,000 distinct CDR3 sequences, 39% being singletons. V and J are TRBV5-1 and TRBJ1-5, with D perhaps matching TRBD1 (5 bases). Sequencing was performed on blood. The TCR originated in a girl aged 2-10 years with multiple sclerosis. The CDR3 protein is CASSLGDSSNQPQHF. Here the CDR3 DNA reads TGCGCCAGCAGCTTGGGTGACAGTAGCAATCAGCCCCAGCATTTT. The full variable domain, its missing parts supplied by reference TRBV5-1 and TRBJ1-5, is KAGVTQTPRYLIKTRGQQVTLSCSPISGHRSVSWYQQTPGQGLQFLFEYFSETQRNKGNFPGRFSGRQFSNSRSEMNVSTLELGDSALYLCASSLGDSSNQPQHFGDGTRLSIL.